This T cell receptor beta chain comes out of a study of blood T cell repertoires in COVID-19. Overall study context: The study drew acute and convalescent COVID-19 samples from the United States, Italy and Spain. T cells, B-cell-depleted T cells, or PBMCs provided the cDNA or gDNA that served as material.

The authors' processing: By means of reference gene primer amplification, nucleated cell counts were estimated. Data came from immunoSEQ multiplex PCR; TCRdb stores just in-frame clones and leaves some out. V and J calls and clone size come straight from that table; D and trimming were deduced from the DNA. In the table there are some 150,000 clones, more than 80% of which are singletons. CDR1 and CDR2 (germline): GTSNPN, SVGIG (reference sequence). The germline V and J ends were trimmed by 5 bases and 4 bases, with 12 bases remaining between them. The length of the CDR3 is 13 residues. Sequenced material: peripheral blood. The rearrangement links TRBV30 to TRBJ1-3, with unresolved D. This sequence was found in a human donor with acute or convalescent COVID-19. The donor label of this sample is uncertain. DNA for the CDR3: TGTGCCTGGCAGGATTCGAAGGGAAACACCATATATTTT. Translating gives CAWQDSKGNTIYF.